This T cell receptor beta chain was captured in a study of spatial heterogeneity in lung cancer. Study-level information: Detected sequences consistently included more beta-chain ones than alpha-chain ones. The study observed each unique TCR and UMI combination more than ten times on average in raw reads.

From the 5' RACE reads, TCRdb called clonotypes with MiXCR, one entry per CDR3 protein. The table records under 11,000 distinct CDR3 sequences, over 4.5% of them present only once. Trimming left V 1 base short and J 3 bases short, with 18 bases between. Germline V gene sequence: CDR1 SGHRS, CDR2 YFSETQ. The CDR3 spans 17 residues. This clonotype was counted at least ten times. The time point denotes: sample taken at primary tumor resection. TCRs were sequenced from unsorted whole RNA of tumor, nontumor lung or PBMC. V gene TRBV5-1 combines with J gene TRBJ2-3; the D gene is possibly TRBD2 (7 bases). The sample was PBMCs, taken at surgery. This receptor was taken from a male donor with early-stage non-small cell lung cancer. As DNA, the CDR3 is TGCGCCAGCAGCTTGACCCCCCCGGGGGGCAGGACAGATACGCAGTATTTT. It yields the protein CASSLTPPGGRTDTQYF.